The source of this T cell receptor beta chain is a study of Graves' ophthalmopathy and Graves' hyperthyroidism. Whole-study findings and limits: Ophthalmopathy versus stable hyperthyroidism: 13-signature model gave less than 90% sensitivity, roughly 81% specificity. Ophthalmopathy progression was predicted by the model at less than 71% sensitivity and less than 75% specificity.

Ophthalmopathy-affected donors exhibited moderate-to-severe activity, CAS ≥3, NOSPECS ≥4, and duration under 3 months. The TCR beta CDR3 regions underwent amplification from RNA transcripts. Amplification began with first-round RT-PCR using HTBI primers, then second-round multiplex PCR was performed. One entry per CDR3 protein, called by TCRdb with MiXCR from the multiplex PCR reads. Among over 650,000 distinct CDR3 sequences listed, 35% to 50% were seen once. V lost 4 bases to trimming and J lost 7 bases, with 17 bases between them. The germline V gene has CDR1 SGHNT and CDR2 YYREEE (reference sequence). This CDR3 has 14 amino acids. The table lists this clonotype with many counts. Its antigen is undetermined.

The sample consisted of peripheral blood. The receptor was derived from an adult man with Graves' ophthalmopathy. The J gene is TRBJ1-1, the V gene TRBV5-4, with D perhaps matching TRBD1 (5 bases). CDR3 nucleotides: TGTGCCAGCAGCGCATGGGGCCGGGGCTTTGAAGCTTTCTTT. Protein: CASSAWGRGFEAFF.